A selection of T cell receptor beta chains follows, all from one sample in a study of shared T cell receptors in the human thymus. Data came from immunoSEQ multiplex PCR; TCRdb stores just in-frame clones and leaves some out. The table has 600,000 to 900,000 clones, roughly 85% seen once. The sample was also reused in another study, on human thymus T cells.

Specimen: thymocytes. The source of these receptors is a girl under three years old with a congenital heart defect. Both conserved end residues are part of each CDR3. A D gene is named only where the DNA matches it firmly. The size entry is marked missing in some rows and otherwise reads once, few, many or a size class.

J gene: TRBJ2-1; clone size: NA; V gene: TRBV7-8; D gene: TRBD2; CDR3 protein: CASSLRLAGYNEQFF; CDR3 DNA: TGTGCCAGCAGCTTAAGACTAGCGGGTTACAATGAGCAGTTCTTC
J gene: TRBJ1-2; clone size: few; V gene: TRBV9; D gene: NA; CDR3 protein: CASSEEGEGYGYTF; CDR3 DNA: TGTGCCAGCAGCGAAGAAGGGGAGGGTTACGGCTACACCTTC
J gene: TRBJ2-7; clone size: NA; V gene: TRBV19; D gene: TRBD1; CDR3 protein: CASSRVSDRDPYEQYF; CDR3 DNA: TGTGCCAGTAGTAGGGTGTCTGACAGGGACCCCTACGAGCAGTACTTC
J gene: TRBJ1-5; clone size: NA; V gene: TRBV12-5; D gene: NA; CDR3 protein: CASGLGRIQGGVNQPQHF; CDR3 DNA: TGTGCTAGTGGTTTGGGGCGGATACAGGGAGGGGTGAATCAGCCCCAGCATTTT
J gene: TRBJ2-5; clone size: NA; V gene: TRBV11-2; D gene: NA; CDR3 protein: CASSLDASAETQYF; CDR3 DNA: TGTGCCAGCAGCTTAGACGCTAGCGCAGAGACCCAGTACTTC
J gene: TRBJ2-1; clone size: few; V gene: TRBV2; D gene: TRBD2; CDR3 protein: CASSDFRLAGGPPDNEQFF; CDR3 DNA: TGTGCCAGCAGTGATTTTAGACTAGCGGGGGGCCCGCCGGACAATGAGCAGTTCTTC
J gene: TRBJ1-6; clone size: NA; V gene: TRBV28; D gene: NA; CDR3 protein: CASSLPARQDDHSPLHF; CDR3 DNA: TGTGCCAGCAGTTTACCAGCCCGACAAGACGACCATTCACCCCTCCACTTT
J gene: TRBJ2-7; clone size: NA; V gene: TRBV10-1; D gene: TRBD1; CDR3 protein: CASSEGQGWYEQYF; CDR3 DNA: TGCGCCAGCAGTGAGGGACAGGGTTGGTACGAGCAGTACTTC
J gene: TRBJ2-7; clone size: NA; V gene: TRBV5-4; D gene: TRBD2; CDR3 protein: CASSEGASGGPYEQYF; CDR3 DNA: TGTGCCAGCAGCGAGGGGGCTAGCGGGGGGCCCTACGAGCAGTACTTC
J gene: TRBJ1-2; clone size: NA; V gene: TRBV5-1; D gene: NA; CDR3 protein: CASATWPTCPYNYGYTF; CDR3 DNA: TGCGCCAGCGCGACTTGGCCTACTTGCCCTTATAACTATGGCTACACCTTC
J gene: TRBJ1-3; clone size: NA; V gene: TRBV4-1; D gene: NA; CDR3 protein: CASSRERASSGNTIYF; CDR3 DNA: TGCGCCAGCAGCCGCGAGAGGGCGAGCTCTGGAAACACCATATATTTT
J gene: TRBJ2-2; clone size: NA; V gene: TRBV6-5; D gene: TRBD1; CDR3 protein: CASTGTGVAGELFF; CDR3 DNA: TGTGCCAGTACCGGGACAGGGGTGGCCGGGGAGCTGTTTTTT
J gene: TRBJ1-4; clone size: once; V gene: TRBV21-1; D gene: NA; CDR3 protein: CASSNDGTPNNEKLFF; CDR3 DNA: TGTGCCAGCAGCAACGACGGGACACCAAATAATGAAAAACTGTTTTTT
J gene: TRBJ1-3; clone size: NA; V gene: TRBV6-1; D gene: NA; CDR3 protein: CASRAADYTIYF; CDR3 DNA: TGTGCCAGCAGGGCGGCGGATTACACCATATATTTT
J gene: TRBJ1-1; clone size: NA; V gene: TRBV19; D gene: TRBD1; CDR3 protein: CASTQKDQTGVGNTEAFF; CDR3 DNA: TGTGCCAGTACCCAAAAGGACCAAACAGGGGTGGGAAACACTGAAGCTTTCTTT
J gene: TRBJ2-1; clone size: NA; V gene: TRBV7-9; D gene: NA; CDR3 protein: CASSSRTVPSPNSYNEQFF; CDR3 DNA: TGTGCCAGCAGCTCGCGGACAGTCCCTTCTCCTAATTCCTACAATGAGCAGTTCTTC
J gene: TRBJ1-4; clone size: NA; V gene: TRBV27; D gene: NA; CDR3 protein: CASSDGHKKLFF; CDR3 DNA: TGTGCCAGCAGCGACGGACACAAAAAACTGTTTTTT
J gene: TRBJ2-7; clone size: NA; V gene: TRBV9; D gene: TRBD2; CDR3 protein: CASSHSGTSRSYEQYF; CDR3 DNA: TGTGCCAGCAGCCACTCCGGGACTAGCAGATCCTACGAGCAGTACTTC
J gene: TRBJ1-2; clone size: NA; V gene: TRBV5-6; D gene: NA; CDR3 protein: CASSLANNALAGVLYGYTF; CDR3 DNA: TGTGCCAGCAGCTTGGCCAATAACGCGCTCGCGGGTGTCCTCTATGGCTACACCTTC
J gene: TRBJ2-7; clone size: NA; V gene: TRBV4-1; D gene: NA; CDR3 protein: CASSQEEAGFPYEQYF; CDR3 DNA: TGCGCCAGCAGCCAAGAGGAGGCCGGGTTCCCCTACGAGCAGTACTTC
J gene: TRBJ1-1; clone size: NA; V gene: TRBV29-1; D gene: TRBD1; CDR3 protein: CSIPGAEDRATEAFF; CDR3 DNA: TGCAGCATCCCCGGGGCCGAGGACAGGGCGACCGAAGCTTTCTTT
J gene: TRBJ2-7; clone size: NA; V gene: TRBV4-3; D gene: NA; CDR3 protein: CASSQVWGHNYEQYF; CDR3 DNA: TGCGCCAGCAGCCAGGTGTGGGGCCACAACTACGAGCAGTACTTC
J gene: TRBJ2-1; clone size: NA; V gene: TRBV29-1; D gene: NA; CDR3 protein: CSVAEEGPSEFF; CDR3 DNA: TGCAGCGTCGCCGAGGAGGGGCCCTCCGAGTTCTTC
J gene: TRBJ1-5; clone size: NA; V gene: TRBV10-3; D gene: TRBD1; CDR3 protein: CAIRGQGDQPQHF; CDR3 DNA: TGTGCCATCAGGGGACAGGGGGATCAGCCCCAGCATTTT
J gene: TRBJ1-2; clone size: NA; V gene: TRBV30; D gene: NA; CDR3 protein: CASLTGLDNYGYTF; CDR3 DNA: TGTGCCTCCCTAACGGGGTTGGACAACTATGGCTACACCTTC
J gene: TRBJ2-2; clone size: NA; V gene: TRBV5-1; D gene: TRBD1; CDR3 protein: CASSPTTGENTGELFF; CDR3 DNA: TGCGCCAGCAGCCCTACGACAGGGGAGAACACCGGGGAGCTGTTTTTT
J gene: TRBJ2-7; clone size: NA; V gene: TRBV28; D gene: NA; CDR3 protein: CASSLPLAGRSFGHEQYF; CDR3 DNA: TGTGCCAGCAGTTTACCCCTCGCAGGCCGTTCTTTTGGGCACGAGCAGTACTTC
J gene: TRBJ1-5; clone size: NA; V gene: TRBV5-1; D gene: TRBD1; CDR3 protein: CASSLGVPELTGGSNQPQHF; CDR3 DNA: TGCGCCAGCAGCTTGGGGGTTCCGGAACTGACAGGGGGTAGCAATCAGCCCCAGCATTTT
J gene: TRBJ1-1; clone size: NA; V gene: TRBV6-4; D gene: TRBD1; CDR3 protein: CASSDTTGGEENTEAFF; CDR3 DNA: TGTGCCAGCAGTGACACAACAGGGGGCGAGGAGAACACTGAAGCTTTCTTT
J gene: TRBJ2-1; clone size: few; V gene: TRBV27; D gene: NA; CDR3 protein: CASSSSTQALNEQFF; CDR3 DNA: TGTGCCAGCAGTTCATCCACCCAGGCCCTCAATGAGCAGTTCTTC
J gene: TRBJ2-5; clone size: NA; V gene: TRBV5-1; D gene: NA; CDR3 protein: CASSYRQVTCETQYF; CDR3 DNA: TGCGCCAGCAGCTACCGACAGGTCACCTGTGAGACCCAGTACTTC
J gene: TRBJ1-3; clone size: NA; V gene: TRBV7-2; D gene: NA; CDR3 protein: CASSRPDRMPFTGNTIYF; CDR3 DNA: TGTGCCAGCAGCCGACCGGACAGAATGCCTTTCACTGGAAACACCATATATTTT
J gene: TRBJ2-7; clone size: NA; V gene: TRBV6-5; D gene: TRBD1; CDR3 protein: CASTGDSTGEQYF; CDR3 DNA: TGTGCCAGCACCGGGGACAGCACCGGGGAGCAGTACTTC
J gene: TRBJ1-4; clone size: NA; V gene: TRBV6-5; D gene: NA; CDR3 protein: CASMGATNEKLFF; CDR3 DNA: TGTGCCAGCATGGGGGCCACTAATGAAAAACTGTTTTTT
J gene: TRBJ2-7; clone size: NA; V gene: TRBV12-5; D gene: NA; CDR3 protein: CASGLVPGYEQYF; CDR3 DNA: TGTGCTAGTGGTTTGGTACCAGGGTACGAGCAGTACTTC
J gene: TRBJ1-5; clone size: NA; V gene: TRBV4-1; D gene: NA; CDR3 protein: CASSQSYRENSNQPQHF; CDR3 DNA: TGCGCCAGCAGCCAAAGCTACAGGGAGAATAGCAATCAGCCCCAGCATTTT
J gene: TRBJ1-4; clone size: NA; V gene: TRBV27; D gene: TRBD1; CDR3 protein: CASSLGGTGSEKLFF; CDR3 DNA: TGTGCCAGCAGTTTAGGCGGGACAGGATCTGAAAAACTGTTTTTT
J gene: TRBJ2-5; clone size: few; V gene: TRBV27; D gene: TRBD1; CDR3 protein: CASSFGTGQETQYF; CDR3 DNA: TGTGCCAGCAGTTTCGGGACAGGCCAAGAGACCCAGTACTTC
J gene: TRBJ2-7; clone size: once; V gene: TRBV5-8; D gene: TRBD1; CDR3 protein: CASSLPEGQGQQYF; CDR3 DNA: TGTGCCAGCAGCCTGCCTGAGGGACAGGGTCAGCAGTACTTC
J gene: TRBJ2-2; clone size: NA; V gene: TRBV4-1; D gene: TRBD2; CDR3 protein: CASSQGTSGGANTGELFF; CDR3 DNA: TGCGCCAGCAGCCAAGGGACTAGCGGGGGGGCGAACACCGGGGAGCTGTTTTTT
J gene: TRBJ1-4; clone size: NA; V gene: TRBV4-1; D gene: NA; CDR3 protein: CASSTQMRTEKEEKLFF; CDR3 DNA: TGCGCCAGCAGCACACAGATGAGGACAGAGAAGGAAGAAAAACTGTTTTTT
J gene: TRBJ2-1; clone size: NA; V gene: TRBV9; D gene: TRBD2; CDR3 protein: CASNAGAGLYNEQFF; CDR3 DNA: TGTGCCAGCAACGCAGGAGCGGGGCTCTACAATGAGCAGTTCTTC
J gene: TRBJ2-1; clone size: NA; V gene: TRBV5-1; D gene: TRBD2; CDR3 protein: CASSFGLIGRSYNEQFF; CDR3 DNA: TGCGCCAGCAGCTTCGGCCTAATCGGGAGGTCCTACAATGAGCAGTTCTTC